This T cell receptor beta chain was captured by sequencing in a study of CD8 T cells in ankylosing spondylitis. As the method for making TCR beta libraries, quantitative 5'-RACE with molecular barcodes was used. TCRdb re-analysed the 5' RACE reads in MiXCR, keeping a single row per CDR3 protein. The sample contains around 440,000 distinct CDR3 sequences, roughly 15% of which appear only once. Study-level points and caveats: Before this, some motif variants had been reported in reactive arthritis synovial fluid and blood. Ankylosing spondylitis blood seemed to carry a telltale TCR beta motif made of roughly eight highly homologous variants. CD8+ disease-linked clones were present at relatively low frequencies in blood. The study looked at matched synovial fluid samples from ankylosing spondylitis patients. Disease-linked clones were reported to be significantly enriched there.

CDR3 length equals 16 residues. Germline V gives CDR1 MGHRA, CDR2 YSYEKL. V lost 0 bases and J lost 9, with 17 bases in between. This clonotype was seen a few times. Its antigen is unknown. The chain combines TRBV4-1 with TRBJ1-4; tentative D call: TRBD1 (6 bases). This receptor was obtained from a male donor with ankylosing spondylitis. The material sequenced was blood, either unsorted or a sorted T cell fraction (not recorded which). The CDR3 is CASSQEDTQGSKKLFF. The CDR3 DNA reads TGCGCCAGCAGCCAAGAAGACACACAGGGAAGTAAAAAACTGTTTTTT.